This is a list of T cell receptor beta chains from one sample in a study of STAT5B mutations in CD4+ large granular lymphocyte leukemia. The method was immunoSEQ multiplex PCR; TCRdb's version includes in-frame clones alone and lacks a portion of them. Among about 31,000 clones listed, approximately 74% were seen once. Specimen: CD4+ T cells from blood buffy coats. These receptors were collected from a human donor in good health. Each CDR3 is given without its conserved first and last residue. Each record gives: V gene, J gene, CDR3 protein.

V gene: TRBV6-5; J gene: TRBJ1-4; CDR3 protein: ASSMTGPNEKLF
V gene: TRBV15; J gene: TRBJ1-1; CDR3 protein: ATSRATLGKNTEAF
V gene: TRBV19; J gene: TRBJ2-3; CDR3 protein: ASRGDRSTDTQY
V gene: TRBV28; J gene: TRBJ1-2; CDR3 protein: ASSLDRTDGYT
V gene: TRBV10-3; J gene: TRBJ2-6; CDR3 protein: AISPQGSGANVLT
V gene: TRBV27; J gene: TRBJ2-1; CDR3 protein: ASSSPSRGTGAANEQF
V gene: TRBV9; J gene: TRBJ2-1; CDR3 protein: ASSVAPLNEQF
V gene: TRBV15; J gene: TRBJ1-5; CDR3 protein: ATSRTTGEGGNQPQH
V gene: TRBV5-6; J gene: TRBJ1-5; CDR3 protein: ASSWARNQPQH
V gene: TRBV6-1; J gene: TRBJ1-1; CDR3 protein: ASSESAGPHTEAF
V gene: TRBV7-9; J gene: TRBJ2-2; CDR3 protein: ASSLLGGGLDGELF
V gene: TRBV30; J gene: TRBJ2-5; CDR3 protein: AWSVRGQGSKTQY
V gene: TRBV4-1; J gene: TRBJ1-1; CDR3 protein: ASSQDGVATEAF
V gene: TRBV25-1; J gene: TRBJ2-2; CDR3 protein: ASSGAGLAAGELF
V gene: TRBV7-9; J gene: TRBJ2-5; CDR3 protein: ASSFIGAQETQY
V gene: TRBV21-1; J gene: TRBJ2-5; CDR3 protein: ASSKGRRTGEETQY
V gene: TRBV4-3; J gene: TRBJ2-5; CDR3 protein: ASSQAGYRGGLRETQY
V gene: TRBV28; J gene: TRBJ1-4; CDR3 protein: ASSLTINEKLF
V gene: TRBV5-4; J gene: TRBJ2-3; CDR3 protein: ASSLPLAGHTDTQY
V gene: TRBV11-3; J gene: TRBJ2-1; CDR3 protein: ASSLEGTGSYNEQF
V gene: TRBV19; J gene: TRBJ1-2; CDR3 protein: ASSIVRGHSYGYT
V gene: TRBV6-1; J gene: TRBJ2-5; CDR3 protein: ASRSGTGGWETQY
V gene: TRBV6-5; J gene: TRBJ1-3; CDR3 protein: ASSYDSLSGNTIY
V gene: TRBV9; J gene: TRBJ2-3; CDR3 protein: ASSVLVGGGGADTQY
V gene: TRBV9; J gene: TRBJ1-1; CDR3 protein: ASSVVNQGTEAF
V gene: TRBV18; J gene: TRBJ2-7; CDR3 protein: ASSRSPTSYEQY
V gene: TRBV25-1; J gene: TRBJ1-1; CDR3 protein: ASSLFDSTEAF
V gene: TRBV28; J gene: TRBJ2-7; CDR3 protein: ASSLTGLAGGYEQY
V gene: TRBV28; J gene: TRBJ1-2; CDR3 protein: ASSSQGDDYGYT
V gene: TRBV14; J gene: TRBJ1-1; CDR3 protein: ASSQLGTVNTEAF
V gene: TRBV30; J gene: TRBJ1-5; CDR3 protein: ACGQGGNQPQH
V gene: TRBV5-4; J gene: TRBJ2-5; CDR3 protein: ASSRTVGEEETQY
V gene: TRBV12-5; J gene: TRBJ2-2; CDR3 protein: ASGLRQGAPGELF
V gene: TRBV25-1; J gene: TRBJ2-5; CDR3 protein: ASREPQGARTQY
V gene: TRBV19; J gene: TRBJ1-5; CDR3 protein: ASSVTGYNQPQH
V gene: TRBV4-1; J gene: TRBJ2-3; CDR3 protein: ASSGPQEGGTDTQY
V gene: TRBV5-1; J gene: TRBJ2-6; CDR3 protein: ASSERSGANVLT
V gene: TRBV7-8; J gene: TRBJ1-1; CDR3 protein: ASSLADSAEAF
V gene: TRBV7-9; J gene: TRBJ1-1; CDR3 protein: ASSLQVHKGTEAF
V gene: TRBV2; J gene: TRBJ2-7; CDR3 protein: ASSEGQASSAD
V gene: TRBV19; J gene: TRBJ1-4; CDR3 protein: ASRGADAAREKLF
V gene: TRBV18; J gene: TRBJ1-1; CDR3 protein: ASSPGGNTEAF
V gene: TRBV4-2; J gene: TRBJ2-3; CDR3 protein: ASSQEEGTGTDTQY
V gene: TRBV6-6; J gene: TRBJ2-1; CDR3 protein: ASSYGTRLGEQF
V gene: TRBV7-2; J gene: TRBJ2-5; CDR3 protein: ASSSLAGGRETQY
V gene: TRBV5-4; J gene: TRBJ1-2; CDR3 protein: ASSAIGGYT
V gene: TRBV2; J gene: TRBJ1-5; CDR3 protein: ASSVAGLNQPQH
V gene: TRBV9; J gene: TRBJ1-5; CDR3 protein: ASSKTGYNQPQH
V gene: TRBV2; J gene: TRBJ1-1; CDR3 protein: ASNVRPGGTEAF
V gene: TRBV18; J gene: TRBJ2-5; CDR3 protein: ASSPTGNQETQY